The 27 T cell receptor beta chains in this list originate from one sample, sequenced in a study of blood T cells in healthy people across ages. Next came a second PCR, run for about 6 to 11 cycles, which used a sample-barcoded 5' primer along with a J-beta primer mix. TCRdb re-analysed the 5' RACE reads in MiXCR, keeping a single row per CDR3 protein. The sample has some 1.5 million distinct CDR3 sequences; approximately 43% are singletons. The sequencing input was blood. These receptors were collected from a woman between 18 and 29 years old in good health.

The chain joins TRBV3-1 to TRBJ2-7; no reliable D call. The J call could be wrong; TRBJ2-1 is a better fit for the DNA end. Germline values: CDR1 LGHDT, CDR2 YNNKEL (reference sequence). This CDR3 spans 13 amino acids. Written as DNA, the CDR3 is TGTGCCAGCAGCCCGTTGATGGCCTACGAGCAGTTCTTC. It translates to CASSPLMAYEQFF.

The rearrangement links TRBV2 to TRBJ2-1, with TRBD2 matching over 12 bases. The CDR3 runs to 13 residues. V shed 9 bases and J 7 bases; nucleotides not matched to a gene: 4. Germline CDR1 and CDR2: SNHLY and FYNNEI. The CDR3 protein is CARTSGSSNEQFF. The CDR3 coding sequence is TGTGCCAGGACTAGCGGGAGTTCGAATGAGCAGTTCTTC. Complete variable domain (other parts from reference TRBV2 and TRBJ2-1): EPEVTQTPSHQVTQMGQEVILRCVPISNHLYFYWYRQILGQKVEFLVSFYNNEISEKSEIFDDQFSVERPDGSNFTLKIRSTKLEDSAMYFCARTSGSSNEQFFGPGTRLTVL.

The chain recombines TRBV7-6 with TRBJ1-1; tentative D call: TRBD1 (6 bases). V lost 2 bases, J lost 3 bases, and 13 bases lay in between. The CDR3 spans 15 residues. The germline gives CDR1 SGHVS, CDR2 FNYEAQ. CDR3 nucleotide sequence: TGTGCCAGCAGCTTAATGGAGGGGGGATACACTGAAGCTTTCTTT. Its translation: CASSLMEGGYTEAFF.

The V and J genes are TRBV10-3 and TRBJ1-1; D is unclear. The germline V gene encodes CDR1 ENHRY and CDR2 SYGVKD. The length of the CDR3 is 15 residues. V lost 1 base and J lost 0, with 9 bases in between. DNA for the CDR3: TGTGCCATCAGTGAGTTCGTAGAGATGAACACTGAAGCTTTCTTT. It is translated as CAISEFVEMNTEAFF.

In its sample, this clonotype was seen a few times. This CDR3 reads CAIGPGTGELFF. In DNA form, the CDR3 reads TGTGCCATCGGTCCAGGCACCGGGGAGCTGTTTTTT. The chain combines TRBV10-3 with TRBJ2-2; unclear D gene. V gave up 8 bases and J gave up 4 bases, with 8 bases separating them. This CDR3 region has 12 residues. Germline V gene data show CDR1 as ENHRY and CDR2 as SYGVKD.

This clonotype was observed a few times. J is TRBJ2-1 and V is TRBV20-1, with D maybe TRBD1 (6 bases). The closer fit of TRBJ2-7 to the DNA end suggests the J call may be wrong. The germline V gene has CDR1 DFQATT and CDR2 SNEGSKA (reference sequence). The CDR3 covers 14 residues. CDR3 bases: TGCAGTGCTAGAAAGGGGACATCCTACAATGAGCAGTACTTC. The encoded protein is CSARKGTSYNEQYF.

This clonotype was seen only once. The gene calls are TRBV20-1 and TRBJ2-5; D is perhaps TRBD2 (6 bases). This CDR3 comprises 12 residues. Germline assignment: CDR1 DFQATT and CDR2 SNEGSKA (reference sequence). The CDR3, as DNA: TGCAGAGCGAGGAGGGATCACAATGAGCAGTACTTC. It yields the protein CRARRDHNEQYF.

This clonotype was counted between two and nine times. The genes are TRBV12-3 or TRBV12-4 and TRBJ2-1; TRBD2 aligns across 10 bases. The CDR3 loop spans 15 amino acids. The junction had 11 bases not matched to a gene; V was cut back by 6 bases and J by 9 bases. The CDR3 region is CASSKQASGGSEQFF. In DNA form, the CDR3 reads TGTGCCAGCAGCAAGCAGGCTAGCGGGGGAAGTGAGCAGTTCTTC.

As for this clonotype: One base away lies a much larger clone, so this may be a sequencing read error. The gene calls are TRBV14 and TRBJ2-7; no reliable D call. The germline V gene encodes CDR1 SGHDN and CDR2 FVKESK. With 0 bases removed from V and 2 bases from J, the gap between germline ends came to 11 bases. The CDR3 spans 15 residues. CDR3 bases: TGTGCCAGCAGCCAAGAAGGGAAACGGACCTACGAGCAGTACTTC. As protein: CASSQEGKRTYEQYF.

This clonotype appeared a few times. The V gene is TRBV4-3, the J gene TRBJ1-1; 7 bases map to TRBD1. Germline loops: CDR1 LGHNA, CDR2 YSLEER. J gave up 4 bases and V 4 bases, and 9 bases lay outside the gene matches. CDR3 length: 15 residues. The CDR3 is CASSPRQGVSTEAFF. In DNA form, the CDR3 reads TGCGCCAGCAGCCCTCGACAGGGCGTAAGCACTGAAGCTTTCTTT.

The chain combines TRBV20-1 with TRBJ2-3; tentatively, D is TRBD2 (6 bases). V gave up 5 bases and J gave up 0 bases, with 21 bases separating them. The V gene's germline CDR1 is DFQATT and CDR2 SNEGSKA (reference sequence). CDR3 length equals 17 residues. DNA of the CDR3: TGCAGTGCTGGGGACTCGAGCTTTACCCTTAGCACAGATACGCAGTATTTT. This translates into CSAGDSSFTLSTDTQYF.

This clonotype has at least ten counts. The chain joins TRBV7-2 to TRBJ2-7, with TRBD2 as a possible D gene (5 bases). The CDR3 is 14 amino acids. Germline V gives CDR1 SGHTA, CDR2 FQGNSA. Trimming removed 1 base at V and 2 bases at J, with 9 bases between. CDR3 loop: CASSLDRGAYEQYF. The DNA for the CDR3 is TGTGCCAGCAGCTTAGATCGGGGAGCCTACGAGCAGTACTTC.

This clonotype has a handful of counts. The chain carries TRBV15 and TRBJ2-7; 14 bases match TRBD2. This CDR3 is 16 amino acids long. Germline CDR1 is LNHNV and CDR2 is YYDKDF (reference sequence). With V trimmed by 3 bases and J by 5 bases, 6 bases remained unmatched. The CDR3 sequence: CATSRLPGLAGDEQYF. Here the CDR3 DNA reads TGTGCCACCAGCAGGTTACCGGGACTAGCGGGGGACGAGCAGTACTTC.

V usage is TRBV5-1 and J usage is TRBJ2-4; D possibly uses TRBD1 or TRBD2 (6 bases each). Trimming took 4 bases from V and 13 from J, leaving 24 bases between them. Looked up from germline, CDR1 is SGHRS and CDR2 is YFSETQ. This CDR3 has 15 amino acids. CDR3 bases: TGCGCCAGCAGCGTCGGAGACAGGTCTTCGGGGGAGCAGTACTTC. Amino acids: CASSVGDRSSGEQYF.

The J gene is TRBJ2-7, the V gene TRBV5-1; D is uncertain. Germline-derived CDR1 and CDR2 are SGHRS and YFSETQ. The CDR3 loop spans 14 amino acids. V lost 2 bases and J 0 bases, leaving 9 bases between the germline ends. CDR3 region: CASSFEVVSYEQYF. CDR3 bases: TGCGCCAGCAGCTTCGAGGTTGTCTCCTACGAGCAGTACTTC.

V is TRBV15 and J is TRBJ1-5; D gene unclear. V lost 6 bases to trimming and J lost 4 bases, with 10 bases between them. CDR1 LNHNV and CDR2 YYDKDF come from the germline V gene (reference sequence). The CDR3 length is 13 residues. CDR3 in amino acids: CATSYRVNQPQHF. CDR3 in DNA: TGTGCCACCAGTTATCGTGTAAATCAGCCCCAGCATTTT.

This clonotype was detected only a few times. V gene TRBV18 combines with J gene TRBJ1-2, with D tentatively TRBD1 (5 bases). Trimming took off 6 bases at V and 3 bases at J, with 11 bases between the two ends. CDR3 size: 13 residues. Per germline, CDR1 KGHSH and CDR2 LQKENI. The CDR3 sequence: CASSAGGDYGYTF. CDR3 nucleotides: TGTGCCAGCTCGGCAGGAGGGGACTATGGCTACACCTTC.

This clonotype occurred a few times. The chain employs TRBV4-3 and TRBJ1-2; tentative D call: TRBD1 (5 bases). Germline V CDR1 and CDR2: LGHNA, YSLEER. The germline V and J ends were trimmed by 2 bases and 4 bases, with 14 bases remaining between them. There are 15 residues in the CDR3. In nucleotides, the CDR3 is TGCGCCAGCAGCCAACTTAGGACTGGGACCTATGGCTACACCTTC. This translates into CASSQLRTGTYGYTF.

CDR3 DNA: TGTGCCAGCAGCTCACCGGGGCTCCTTAACACTGAAGCTTTCTTT. Translation: CASSSPGLLNTEAFF. This chain joins TRBV7-9 and TRBJ1-1; perhaps TRBD1 as D (5 bases). The CDR3 loop spans 15 amino acids. The germline V gene encodes CDR1 SEHNR and CDR2 FQNEAQ (reference sequence). V lost 4 bases to trimming and J lost 2 bases, with 14 bases between them.

The gene calls are TRBV5-1 and TRBJ2-1; tentatively, D is TRBD1 or TRBD2 (6 bases each). The CDR3 contains 16 residues. The germline CDR1 and CDR2 sequences are SGHRS and YFSETQ. The V and J ends lost 4 bases and 1 base respectively, with 15 bases between them. The CDR3 sequence is CASSPRLGGSYNEQFF. The CDR3 nucleotides are TGCGCCAGCAGCCCCCGACTAGGGGGGTCCTACAATGAGCAGTTCTTC.

This clonotype was found once. The CDR3 bases are TGTGCCAGCAGCCACAGGACAGGCGATTACAATGAGCAGTACTTC. It encodes CASSHRTGDYNEQYF. The chain couples TRBV12-3 or TRBV12-4 to TRBJ2-1, with TRBD1 matching 7 bases. The J call may be in error: the DNA end matches TRBJ2-7 better. The CDR3 has 15 amino acids.

This clonotype was seen only once. This chain links TRBV27 with TRBJ2-7, with TRBD1 identical over 11 bases. Germline trimming cut 5 bases from V and 4 bases from J; bases unmatched to any gene: 13. Germline V gene data show CDR1 as MNHEY and CDR2 as SMNVEV (reference sequence). This CDR3 has 17 amino acids. In nucleotides, the CDR3 is TGTGCCAGCAGTCTAAACGCCGGAGGACAGGGGGCTTACGAGCAGTACTTC. Translated, it gives CASSLNAGGQGAYEQYF.

The chain carries TRBV6-5 and TRBJ2-1, with D perhaps matching TRBD1 or TRBD2 (5 bases each). The V and J ends lost 5 bases and 7 bases respectively, with 15 bases between them. Germline lookup yields CDR1 MNHEY and CDR2 SVGAGI. This CDR3 has 14 amino acids. The CDR3: CASSIGPGPNEQFF. The CDR3 nucleotides are TGTGCCAGCAGTATCGGACCGGGGCCGAATGAGCAGTTCTTC.

The gene calls are TRBV10-3 and TRBJ2-4, with 14 bases fitting TRBD2. The V gene's germline CDR1 is ENHRY and CDR2 SYGVKD. This CDR3 is 19 amino acids long. J gave up 1 base and V 8 bases, and 13 bases lay outside the gene matches. CDR3: CAIGTGLAGGLEAKNIQYF. The CDR3 DNA follows: TGTGCCATCGGAACCGGACTAGCGGGAGGTCTAGAGGCCAAAAACATTCAGTACTTC.

This clonotype was seen more than once but under ten times. The CDR3 is CASSLIPGLAGGSDEQYF. In nucleotides, the CDR3 is TGTGCCAGCAGTTTGATTCCGGGACTAGCGGGAGGTAGCGACGAGCAGTACTTC. The J gene is TRBJ2-7, the V gene TRBV28; TRBD2 matches 15 bases. The V gene's germline CDR1 is MDHEN and CDR2 SYDVKM. V was clipped by 3 bases and J by 5 bases; unmatched bases: 11. The CDR3 sequence is 18 residues long.

V is TRBV27 and J is TRBJ2-2; D is uncertain. The V end was cut by 8 bases, the J end by 4 bases, with 11 bases between. CDR3 length equals 13 residues. The germline CDR1 and CDR2 sequences are MNHEY and SMNVEV (reference sequence). CDR3 amino acids: CASPSETTGELFF. CDR3 DNA sequence: TGTGCCAGCCCCTCGGAGACCACCGGGGAGCTGTTTTTT.

The chain couples TRBV28 to TRBJ2-3, with D possibly matching TRBD1 (7 bases). Germline CDR1 is MDHEN and CDR2 is SYDVKM. The CDR3 length is 15 residues. With 7 bases removed from V and 4 bases from J, the gap between germline ends came to 18 bases. The CDR3 sequence is CASIQGGQNPDTQYF. CDR3 coding DNA: TGTGCCAGCATTCAGGGGGGACAAAACCCAGATACGCAGTATTTT. The whole variable domain, remainder taken from reference TRBV28 and TRBJ2-3, is DVKVTQSSRYLVKRTGEKVFLECVQDMDHENMFWYRQDPGLGLRLIYFSYDVKMKEKGDIPEGYSVSREKKERFSLILESASTNQTSMYLCASIQGGQNPDTQYFGPGTRLTVL.